The 32 T cell receptor beta chains below all came from one sample that was sequenced in a study of cytomegalovirus exposure and HLA in healthy donors. Generated by immunoSEQ multiplex PCR, the TCRdb table keeps only in-frame clones and is missing some. In the table there are 90,000 or so clones, approximately 81% of which are singletons. Material for sequencing was PBMCs. The receptors stem from a man younger than 35 in good health and CMV-seropositive.

This clone was detected once. This chain uses TRBV6-5 with TRBJ1-1; 7 bases agree with TRBD1. There are 11 residues in the CDR3. Germline CDR1 MNHEY, CDR2 SVGAGI. With 8 bases clipped from V and 11 bases from J, the junction kept 8 bases outside the gene matches. The CDR3 here is CASLSQGDAFF. The CDR3 region has the DNA TGTGCCAGCCTCAGTCAGGGGGACGCTTTCTTT.

This clone occurred once. The chain uses TRBV5-1 and TRBJ1-3, with D possibly being TRBD1 (5 bases). Germline-derived CDR1 and CDR2 are SGHRS and YFSETQ. V lost 4 bases and J 4 bases, leaving 15 bases between the germline ends. CDR3 length: 15 residues. CDR3 sequence reads: CASSPGAGRGNTIYF. The CDR3 DNA sequence: TGCGCCAGCAGCCCAGGTGCAGGGCGGGGAAACACCATATATTTT.

J is TRBJ1-1 and V is TRBV9; D perhaps matches TRBD1 (6 bases). Trimming took off 2 bases at V and 4 bases at J, with 9 bases between the two ends. The germline gives CDR1 SGDLS, CDR2 YYNGEE. The CDR3 runs to 13 residues. The CDR3 DNA reads TGTGCCAGCAGCGTTACAGGGACCACTGAAGCTTTCTTT. It encodes CASSVTGTTEAFF.

The CDR3 DNA reads TGCAGCGTCGCCCGACAGGGGCGGGAGCGGGGTACGCAGTATTTT. Residues: CSVARQGRERGTQYF. The gene calls are TRBV29-1 and TRBJ2-3, with TRBD1 as a possible D gene (8 bases). The germline CDR1 and CDR2 sequences are SQVTM and ANQGSEA. The CDR3 is 15 amino acids. V was cut by 6 bases and J by 8 bases, with 24 bases left in between.

This clone has just a few counts. The chain has TRBV7-2 and TRBJ2-1; TRBD2 matches 12 bases. Trimming at V came to 6 bases and at J to 7 bases, leaving 7 bases not matched to a gene. CDR3 length equals 15 residues. The germline V gene encodes CDR1 SGHTA and CDR2 FQGNSA. The CDR3 protein is CASSASGRGGNEQFF. The CDR3 DNA sequence: TGTGCCAGCAGTGCTAGCGGGAGGGGGGGAAATGAGCAGTTCTTC.

The chain carries TRBV7-8 and TRBJ1-2, with 9 bases matching TRBD1. The CDR3 length is 17 residues. Trimming at V came to 2 bases and at J to 2 bases, leaving 9 bases not matched to a gene. CDR1 SGHVS and CDR2 FQNEAQ come from the germline V gene. CDR3 sequence: CASSLYLPGQGNYGYTF. CDR3 nucleotide sequence: TGTGCCAGCAGCTTATATCTTCCGGGACAGGGCAACTATGGCTACACCTTC.

The chain has TRBV6-5 and TRBJ1-2; a possible D gene is TRBD1 (6 bases). V was trimmed by 6 bases and J by 8 bases, leaving 10 bases between them. CDR1 is MNHEY, CDR2 SVGAGI, per germline. CDR3 size: 11 residues. The CDR3 reads CASRPGTGYTF. For the CDR3, the DNA is TGTGCCAGCAGGCCAGGGACAGGCTACACCTTC.

The chain carries TRBV6-1 and TRBJ1-5; TRBD1 aligns across 8 bases. The CDR3 length is 17 residues. The germline gives CDR1 MNHNS, CDR2 SASEGT. The V segment lost 4 bases and the J segment 3 bases; nucleotides outside the gene matches: 11. CDR3 in DNA: TGTGCCAGCAGTGCAAGCCCAACAGGGGGGAACAATCAGCCCCAGCATTTT. Its translation is CASSASPTGGNNQPQHF.

In its sample, this clone was seen once. The chain couples TRBV27 to TRBJ2-4; tentatively, D is TRBD1 (5 bases). With 0 bases removed from V and 1 base from J, the gap between germline ends came to 7 bases. This CDR3 has 15 residues. Germline V gene lookup returns CDR1 MNHEY and CDR2 SMNVEV (reference sequence). This CDR3 is CASSLSPGAKNIQYF. The CDR3 nucleotides read TGTGCCAGCAGTTTATCGCCAGGGGCCAAAAACATTCAGTACTTC.

V usage is TRBV7-2 and J usage is TRBJ1-2, with 8 nucleotides matching TRBD1. From germline, CDR1 is SGHTA and CDR2 FQGNSA. The V gene end was trimmed by 3 bases and the J gene end by 4 bases; junction bases not matched to a gene: 4. This CDR3 is 14 amino acids long. The CDR3 spells CASSFLGTGYGYTF. The CDR3 DNA reads as TGTGCCAGCAGCTTCCTAGGGACAGGCTATGGCTACACCTTC. The whole variable domain, filled in from reference TRBV7-2 and TRBJ1-2, reads GAGVSQSPSNKVTEKGKDVELRCDPISGHTALYWYRQSLGQGLEFLIYFQGNSAPDKSGLPSDRFSAERTGGSVSTLTIQRTQQEDSAVYLCASSFLGTGYGYTFGSGTRLTVV.

The chain joins TRBV5-4 to TRBJ2-5; 9 bases agree with TRBD1. Germline V gene sequence: CDR1 SGHNT, CDR2 YYREEE (reference sequence). The CDR3 length is 18 residues. The ends lost 5 bases at V and 5 bases at J; junction bases unmatched: 19. The CDR3 DNA sequence: TGTGCCAGCAGGCCGGCCCCTTTGGGACAGGGTTTCAGGGAGACCCAGTACTTC. Protein product: CASRPAPLGQGFRETQYF.

The gene calls are TRBV9 and TRBJ2-3; possibly TRBD1 for D (5 bases). Germline CDR1 is SGDLS and CDR2 is YYNGEE. The CDR3 runs to 15 residues. The V gene lost 1 base and the J gene lost 0 bases, with 9 bases spanning the gap. CDR3 residues: CASSVWGDSTDTQYF. The CDR3 region has the DNA TGTGCCAGCAGCGTATGGGGCGATAGCACAGATACGCAGTATTTT.

This sequence joins TRBV7-8 and TRBJ1-1; D is unclear. Germline V gene lookup returns CDR1 SGHVS and CDR2 FQNEAQ. CDR3 length: 14 amino acids. Trimming removed 6 bases from V and 0 bases from J, with 11 bases in between. CDR3 sequence reads: CASRQTTMNTEAFF. The CDR3 DNA reads TGTGCCAGCAGGCAGACAACCATGAACACTGAAGCTTTCTTT.

The chain links TRBV7-5 to TRBJ2-5; TRBD1 is the table's D call, not checked against the DNA. TRBV7-5 is recorded as a pseudogene. There are 16 residues in the CDR3. Here the CDR3 reads CVRSCFRTGVGETQYF. CDR3 in DNA: TGTGTCAGAAGCTGCTTTAGGACAGGGGTGGGGGAGACCCAGTACTTC.

CDR3 residues: CASSPLISRTDSGTDTQYF. The DNA of the CDR3 is TGTGCCAGCAGTCCCCTTATCTCCCGGACAGATTCTGGCACAGATACGCAGTATTTT. V gene TRBV28 combines with J gene TRBJ2-3, with D maybe TRBD1 (6 bases). Germline assignment: CDR1 MDHEN and CDR2 SYDVKM. Trimming cost V 5 bases and J 1 base, with 25 bases left between them. CDR3 length equals 19 residues.

The chain recombines TRBV7-6 with TRBJ2-1, with D possibly TRBD2 on 5 matching bases. Trimming left V 5 bases short and J 4 bases short, with 21 bases between. There are 17 residues in the CDR3. The germline CDR1 and CDR2 sequences are SGHVS and FNYEAQ. CDR3 region: CASSPSTKSGTYNEQFF. CDR3 nucleotides: TGTGCCAGCAGCCCCAGTACTAAAAGCGGAACTTACAATGAGCAGTTCTTC.

The chain links TRBV27 to TRBJ2-7; 8 bases fit TRBD1. From germline, CDR1 is MNHEY and CDR2 SMNVEV (reference sequence). CDR3 length: 15 amino acids. The V segment lost 4 bases and the J segment 3 bases; nucleotides outside the gene matches: 8. DNA of the CDR3: TGTGCCAGCAGTTCGGGACAGGTCCCGTTCTACGAGCAGTACTTC. Translating gives CASSSGQVPFYEQYF.

The CDR3 DNA reads TGTGCCAGCAGTGAAATCCCAGGCTACGCAAGGGAGACCCAGTACTTC. Protein sequence: CASSEIPGYARETQYF. The V and J genes are TRBV6-1 and TRBJ2-5; D gene ambiguous. Trimming cost V 2 bases and J 5 bases, with 18 bases left between them. This CDR3 comprises 16 residues. Germline-derived CDR1 and CDR2 are MNHNS and SASEGT.

The chain is built from TRBV28 and TRBJ2-5, with TRBD1 matching 9 bases. V lost 5 bases and J lost 2; bases outside the gene matches: 9. CDR1 is MDHEN, CDR2 SYDVKM, per germline. The CDR3 contains 16 residues. CDR3 protein: CASSRFPGQGQETQYF. Here the CDR3 DNA reads TGTGCCAGCAGTCGCTTCCCGGGACAGGGTCAAGAGACCCAGTACTTC.

The chain is built from TRBV6-1 and TRBJ2-7, with D possibly TRBD2 on 5 matching bases. The germline V gene encodes CDR1 MNHNS and CDR2 SASEGT. Between the trimmed V and J ends, which lost 4 bases and 7 bases, there was a span of 14 bases. This CDR3 contains 13 residues. Here the CDR3 reads CASSASPRREQYV. DNA of the CDR3: TGTGCCAGCAGTGCCTCCCCACGGAGGGAGCAGTACGTC.

V gene TRBV30 combines with J gene TRBJ2-5; no definite D call. V was clipped by 0 bases and J by 5 bases, with 10 bases between them. Germline V gene data show CDR1 as GTSNPN and CDR2 as SVGIG (reference sequence). This CDR3 has 13 residues. This CDR3 reads CAWSVGSWETQYF. The CDR3 bases are TGTGCCTGGAGTGTTGGTAGCTGGGAGACCCAGTACTTC.

The chain recombines TRBV2 with TRBJ1-2; the match to TRBD1 covers 9 bases. The CDR3 length is 13 residues. The germline V gene has CDR1 SNHLY and CDR2 FYNNEI. J gave up 2 bases and V 9 bases, and 4 bases lay outside the gene matches. CDR3 sequence (DNA): TGTGCCAGACATGGACAGGGGAACTATGGCTACACCTTC. This encodes CARHGQGNYGYTF.

The rearrangement links TRBV6-5 to TRBJ2-7; a weak D match, TRBD2 (6 bases). Looked up from germline, CDR1 is MNHEY and CDR2 is SVGAGI. Trimming removed 0 bases from V and 5 bases from J, with 17 bases in between. The CDR3 is made up of 16 amino acids. The CDR3 reads CASSYSSGGRYDEQYF. In nucleotides, the CDR3 is TGTGCCAGCAGTTACTCTTCGGGTGGGAGGTACGACGAGCAGTACTTC.

This clone has a single count. This chain connects TRBV6-1 to TRBJ2-1, with a possible D match to TRBD2 (6 bases). Trimming cost V 3 bases and J 3 bases, with 12 bases left between them. This CDR3 contains 15 residues. The germline V gene has CDR1 MNHNS and CDR2 SASEGT. CDR3 loop: CASSDGRPHYNEQFF. Written as DNA, the CDR3 is TGTGCCAGCAGTGACGGGAGACCCCACTACAATGAGCAGTTCTTC.

The CDR3 bases are TGTGCCAGCAGCGGGACTAGCGGGCCGACAGATACGCAGTATTTT. As protein: CASSGTSGPTDTQYF. The chain couples TRBV28 to TRBJ2-3; 12 nucleotides match TRBD2. Trimming took 6 bases from V and 3 from J; bases not matched to a gene: 4. Germline V gene sequence: CDR1 MDHEN, CDR2 SYDVKM. The CDR3 length is 15 residues.

This chain links TRBV2 with TRBJ2-1, with D perhaps matching TRBD1 (5 bases). The CDR3 length is 13 residues. V lost 3 bases, J lost 10 bases, and 13 bases lay in between. The germline V gene has CDR1 SNHLY and CDR2 FYNNEI. The CDR3 DNA reads TGTGCCAGCAGTGACAGGGTGAATGGCGAGCAGTTCTTC. Translation gives CASSDRVNGEQFF. Combining the CDR3 with reference TRBV2 and TRBJ2-1 gives the whole variable domain EPEVTQTPSHQVTQMGQEVILRCVPISNHLYFYWYRQILGQKVEFLVSFYNNEISEKSEIFDDQFSVERPDGSNFTLKIRSTKLEDSAMYFCASSDRVNGEQFFGPGTRLTVL.

Only a few counts were recorded for this clone. The J gene is TRBJ2-3, the V gene TRBV5-1, with D tentatively TRBD1 (8 bases). V was cut by 3 bases and J by 1 base, with 12 bases left in between. CDR1 is SGHRS and CDR2 is YFSETQ in the germline V gene. CDR3 length equals 15 residues. The CDR3 DNA follows: TGCGCCAGCAGCTCTACAGGGGGGGGCACAGATACGCAGTATTTT. This translates into CASSSTGGGTDTQYF.

The chain combines TRBV30 with TRBJ2-2, with no clear D. The CDR3 consists of 13 residues. Germline V CDR1 and CDR2: GTSNPN, SVGIG (reference sequence). Trimming took off 3 bases at V and 1 base at J, with 6 bases between the two ends. The CDR3 here is CAWRGGNTGELFF. CDR3 bases: TGTGCCTGGAGAGGCGGGAACACCGGGGAGCTGTTTTTT.

This clone has a single count. The J gene is TRBJ2-3, the V gene TRBV7-3; tentatively, D is TRBD2 (5 bases). Germline loops: CDR1 SGHTA, CDR2 FQGTGA. The ends were cut back, 1 base at V and 4 bases at J, with 9 bases in the middle. The CDR3 totals 14 residues. The DNA for the CDR3 is TGTGCCAGCAGCTTAAGCCCCGGGGCAGATACGCAGTATTTT. This sequence encodes CASSLSPGADTQYF.

CDR3 nucleotide sequence: TGCGCCAGCAGCCCCCTCGGAGGTGGTTTTAATGAAAAACTGTTTTTT. Protein: CASSPLGGGFNEKLFF. The J gene is TRBJ1-4, the V gene TRBV4-1; D not certain. The CDR3 extends over 16 amino acids. V lost 4 bases and J lost 4, with 16 bases in between. CDR1 is MGHRA and CDR2 is YSYEKL in the germline V gene.

The chain uses TRBV19 and TRBJ2-7; perhaps TRBD2 as D (6 bases). The CDR3 is made up of 15 amino acids. Deletions cut 3 bases from V and 2 bases from J, with 14 bases between. Germline values: CDR1 LNHDA, CDR2 SQIVND (reference sequence). CDR3 region: CASSITSLAPYEQYF. DNA for the CDR3: TGTGCCAGTAGTATTACCTCCCTAGCGCCCTACGAGCAGTACTTC.

This clone turned up a few times. V usage is TRBV5-1 and J usage is TRBJ1-1; a weak D match, TRBD1 (5 bases). The CDR3 consists of 13 residues. In germline, CDR1 is SGHRS, CDR2 YFSETQ. V gave up 3 bases and J gave up 1 base, with 7 bases separating them. CDR3 protein: CASSWGTNTEAFF. The CDR3 coding sequence is TGCGCCAGCAGCTGGGGCACGAACACTGAAGCTTTCTTT.